Shown below are 3 T cell receptor beta chains from a single sample sequenced in a study of blood T cell repertoires in COVID-19. Sequencing was performed with immunoSEQ multiplex PCR; in TCRdb, only in-frame clones are kept and a portion is missing. The table lists about 27,000 clones, 90% to 95% of them singletons. Sequencing input: peripheral blood. These receptors originate from a human donor with active COVID-19. The donor label of this sample is uncertain.

V is TRBV18 and J is TRBJ2-7; D may be TRBD1 (6 bases). V was shortened by 3 bases and J by 6 bases, with 15 bases between the two germline ends. The germline CDR1 and CDR2 sequences are KGHSH and LQKENI. This CDR3 region has 14 residues. The CDR3 DNA follows: TGTGCCAGCTCACCGGGGCAACAGGGAGTCGAGCAGTACTTC. Translated, it gives CASSPGQQGVEQYF. Looking up the rest from reference TRBV18 and TRBJ2-7 gives the full variable domain: NAGVMQNPRHLVRRRGQEARLRCSPMKGHSHVYWYRQLPEEGLKFMVYLQKENIIDESGMPKERFSAEFPKEGPSILRIQQVVRGDSAAYFCASSPGQQGVEQYFGPGTRLTVT.

This sequence joins TRBV6-5 and TRBJ1-1; 10 bases match TRBD1. With 6 bases clipped from V and 4 bases from J, the junction kept 5 bases outside the gene matches. CDR1 MNHEY and CDR2 SVGAGI come from the germline V gene. The CDR3 runs 14 residues. CDR3 DNA sequence: TGTGCCAGCAGGACAGGGGGCGCCGTCACTGAAGCTTTCTTT. Translation gives CASRTGGAVTEAFF.

This chain joins TRBV15 and TRBJ2-1, with TRBD2 matching 8 bases. V dropped 0 bases and J dropped 12; count of bases not matched to a gene: 10. Germline V gene lookup returns CDR1 LNHNV and CDR2 YYDKDF (reference sequence). The CDR3 totals 15 residues. CDR3 protein: CATSRDGSGEGRQFF. The CDR3 nucleotides read TGTGCCACCAGCAGAGATGGTAGCGGGGAAGGCAGGCAGTTCTTC.